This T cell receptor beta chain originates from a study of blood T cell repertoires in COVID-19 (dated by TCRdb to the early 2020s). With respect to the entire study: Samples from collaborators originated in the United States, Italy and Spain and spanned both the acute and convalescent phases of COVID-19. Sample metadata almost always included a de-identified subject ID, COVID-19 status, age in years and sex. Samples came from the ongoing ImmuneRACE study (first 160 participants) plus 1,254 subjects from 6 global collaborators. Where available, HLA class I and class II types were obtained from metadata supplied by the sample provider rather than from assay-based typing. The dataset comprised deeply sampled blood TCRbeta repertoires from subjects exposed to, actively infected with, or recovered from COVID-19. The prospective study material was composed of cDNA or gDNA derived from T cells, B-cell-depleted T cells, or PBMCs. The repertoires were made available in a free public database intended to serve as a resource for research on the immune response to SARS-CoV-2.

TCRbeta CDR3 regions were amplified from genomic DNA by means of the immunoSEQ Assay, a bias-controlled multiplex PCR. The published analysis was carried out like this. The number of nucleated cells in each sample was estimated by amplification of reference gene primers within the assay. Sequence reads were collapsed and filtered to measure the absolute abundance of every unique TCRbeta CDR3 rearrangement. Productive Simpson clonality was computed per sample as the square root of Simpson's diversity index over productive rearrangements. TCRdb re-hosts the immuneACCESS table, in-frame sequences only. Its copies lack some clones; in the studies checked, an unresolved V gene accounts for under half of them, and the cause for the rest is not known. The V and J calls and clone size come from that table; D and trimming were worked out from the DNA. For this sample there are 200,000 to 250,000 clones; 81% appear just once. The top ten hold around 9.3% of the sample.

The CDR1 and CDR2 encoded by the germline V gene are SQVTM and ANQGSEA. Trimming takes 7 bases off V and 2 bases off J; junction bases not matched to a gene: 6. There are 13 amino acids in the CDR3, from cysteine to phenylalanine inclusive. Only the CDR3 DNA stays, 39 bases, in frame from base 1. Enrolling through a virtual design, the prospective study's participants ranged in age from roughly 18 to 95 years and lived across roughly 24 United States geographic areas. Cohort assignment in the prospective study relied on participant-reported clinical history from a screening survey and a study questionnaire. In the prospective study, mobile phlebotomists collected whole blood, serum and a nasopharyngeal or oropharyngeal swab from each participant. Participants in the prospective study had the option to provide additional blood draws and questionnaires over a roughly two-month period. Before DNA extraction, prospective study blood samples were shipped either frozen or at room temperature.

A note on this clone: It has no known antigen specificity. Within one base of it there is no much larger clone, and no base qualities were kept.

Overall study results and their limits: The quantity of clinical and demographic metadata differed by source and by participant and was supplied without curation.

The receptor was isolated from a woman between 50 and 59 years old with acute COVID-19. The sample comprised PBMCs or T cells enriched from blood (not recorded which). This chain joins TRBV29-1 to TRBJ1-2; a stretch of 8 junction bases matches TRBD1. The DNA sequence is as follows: TGCAGCGCTGGACAGGGCCTAAACTATGGCTACACCTTC. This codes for CSAGQGLNYGYTF.